This T cell receptor beta chain originates from a study of blood T cell repertoires in COVID-19. Study background: COVID-19 samples, acute and convalescent, were from the United States, Italy and Spain.

Clones were read by immunoSEQ multiplex PCR, and TCRdb kept only the in-frame ones, dropping some. Here the sample spans 65,000 to 80,000 clones, around 86% being singletons. This CDR3 is built from 13 residues. Per germline, CDR1 MDHEN and CDR2 SYDVKM. Trimming removed 6 bases at V and 4 bases at J, with 10 bases between. The chain couples TRBV28 to TRBJ1-5; D ambiguous. The sample taken for sequencing was peripheral blood. This TCR was recovered from a man in his fifties or sixties with active COVID-19. The CDR3 bases are TGTGCCAGCAGACCTAGTAGGAATCAGCCCCAGCATTTT. It translates to CASRPSRNQPQHF.